The 26 T cell receptor beta chains below all came from one sample that was sequenced in a study of control samples from healthy donors and cancer patients (dated by TCRdb to about 2020). Preparation of the library involved the immunoSEQ multiplex PCR assay. TCRdb carries this immuneACCESS record with in-frame sequences only. Its versions omit some clonotypes, under half of them owing to an unresolved V gene in the studies checked, with the rest unexplained. This sample gives around 250,000 clones in total; roughly 80% of them show up just once. 13% of the sample comes from the top ten. The sequenced sample consisted of PBMCs. The receptors derive from a woman aged 55-69 years with lung cancer.

The V and J genes are TRBV19 and TRBJ2-1, with D tentatively TRBD1 (5 bases). Germline V gene lookup returns CDR1 LNHDA and CDR2 SQIVND (reference sequence). This CDR3 has 13 residues. Trimming left V 8 bases short and J 7 bases short, with 15 bases between. CDR3 nucleotide sequence: TGTGCCAGTGTGGGCAGGGTGGCGAATGAGCAGTTCTTC. Protein product: CASVGRVANEQFF.

This sequence joins TRBV7-2 and TRBJ1-4; D may be TRBD1 (5 bases). Germline V gene data show CDR1 as SGHTA and CDR2 as FQGNSA. The CDR3 runs 15 residues. V shed 5 bases and J shed 6 bases, with 16 bases lying between them. The DNA of the CDR3 is TGTGCCAGCAGCCCGGCGGGACGGGCGGATGAAAAACTGTTTTTT. Its translation is CASSPAGRADEKLFF.

The CDR3 nucleotides read TGTGCCAGCAGCTCTAGCGCCGGTACGCAGTATTTT. Protein: CASSSSAGTQYF. The V and J genes are TRBV9 and TRBJ2-3; D might be TRBD2 (6 bases). This CDR3 comprises 12 residues. V was shortened by 4 bases and J by 8 bases, with 11 bases between the two germline ends. The V gene's germline CDR1 is SGDLS and CDR2 YYNGEE.

The rearrangement uses TRBV9 and TRBJ2-7; D possibly uses TRBD1 or TRBD2 (5 bases each). V was clipped by 3 bases and J by 9 bases, with 16 bases between them. This CDR3 spans 13 amino acids. Germline values: CDR1 SGDLS, CDR2 YYNGEE. The CDR3 coding sequence is TGTGCCAGCAGCGCTCAACTGGGGGACGGGCAGTACTTC. Its translation: CASSAQLGDGQYF.

A remark on this clone: Other DNA sequences in the sample encode the same CDR3. The rearrangement links TRBV9 to TRBJ1-2; D not resolved. CDR1 and CDR2 (germline): SGDLS, YYNGEE. The length of the CDR3 is 15 residues. V lost 0 bases and J 0 bases, leaving 9 bases between the germline ends. As DNA, the CDR3 is TGTGCCAGCAGCGTAGAGGGTACAGCTAACTATGGCTACACCTTC. Amino acids: CASSVEGTANYGYTF. The complete variable domain, with remaining parts taken from reference TRBV9 and TRBJ1-2, reads DSGVTQTPKHLITATGQRVTLRCSPRSGDLSVYWYQQSLDQGLQFLIQYYNGEERAKGNILERFSAQQFPDLHSELNLSSLELGDSALYFCASSVEGTANYGYTFGSGTRLTVV.

The V call is TRBV25-1, the J call TRBJ2-7; 9 bases agree with TRBD2. The V segment lost 3 bases and the J segment 1 base; nucleotides outside the gene matches: 1. This CDR3 has 14 amino acids. Germline V CDR1 and CDR2: MGHDK, SYGVNS. The CDR3 nucleotides are TGTGCCAGCAGTGATCTAGCGGGGTCCTACGAGCAGTACTTC. Residues: CASSDLAGSYEQYF.

The CDR3 loop reads CASSIQGSVTEAFF. The CDR3 bases are TGCGCCAGCAGTATACAGGGGTCAGTCACTGAAGCTTTCTTT. The rearrangement uses TRBV10-2 and TRBJ1-1, with 7 bases that match TRBD1. CDR3 length: 14 residues. CDR1 is WSHSY, CDR2 SAAADI, per germline. Trimming at V came to 5 bases and at J to 4 bases, leaving 7 bases not matched to a gene.

The genes are TRBV14 and TRBJ1-6, with D unclear. This CDR3 spans 13 amino acids. CDR1 is SGHDN and CDR2 is FVKESK in the germline V gene. V shed 8 bases and J shed 10 bases, with 15 bases lying between them. CDR3 sequence (DNA): TGTGCCAGCGCCCCGGACGGGCCCTCACCCCTCCACTTT. Amino acids: CASAPDGPSPLHF.

V usage is TRBV6-6 and J usage is TRBJ1-2, with 7 bases lining up with TRBD1. The ends lost 0 bases at V and 3 bases at J; junction bases unmatched: 7. This CDR3 contains 16 residues. Germline V CDR1 and CDR2: MNHNY, SVGAGI (reference sequence). Written as DNA, the CDR3 is TGTGCCAGCAGTTACTCCCCAGGGGGGGACTACTATGGCTACACCTTC. Its protein is CASSYSPGGDYYGYTF.

Note on this clone: Other nucleotide sequences in the sample specify the same CDR3. V usage is TRBV7-9 and J usage is TRBJ2-7; perhaps TRBD2 as D (6 bases). V was clipped by 0 bases and J by 2 bases, with 8 bases between them. The germline CDR1 and CDR2 sequences are SEHNR and FQNEAQ (reference sequence). The CDR3 has 14 residues. The CDR3, as DNA: TGTGCCAGCAGCTTAGCGGGAGGACCCTACGAGCAGTACTTC. It encodes CASSLAGGPYEQYF.

The chain combines TRBV28 with TRBJ1-5; no clear D gene. V lost 3 bases and J 4 bases, leaving 10 bases between the germline ends. The CDR3 loop spans 14 amino acids. Per the germline V gene, CDR1 is MDHEN and CDR2 is SYDVKM. The CDR3 nucleotides are TGTGCCAGCAGTTTTTTATCTGCGAATCAGCCCCAGCATTTT. The encoded protein is CASSFLSANQPQHF.

This rearrangement joins TRBV21-1 to TRBJ1-2; TRBD1 reflects the table's D call only, with no check against the DNA. TRBV21-1 is shown as a pseudogene. The CDR3 spans 14 residues. The CDR3: CASSKEGRVYGYTF. The CDR3 DNA follows: TGTGCCAGCAGCAAAGAGGGCAGGGTCTATGGCTACACCTTC.

The J gene is TRBJ2-7, the V gene TRBV9; possibly TRBD2 for D (5 bases). CDR1 SGDLS and CDR2 YYNGEE come from the germline V gene. Trimming took off 0 bases at V and 2 bases at J, with 9 bases between the two ends. This CDR3 comprises 14 residues. This CDR3 reads CASSVGGFPYEQYF. DNA for the CDR3: TGTGCCAGCAGCGTAGGAGGGTTCCCCTACGAGCAGTACTTC.

The chain uses TRBV7-9 and TRBJ1-1; TRBD1 agrees at 10 bases. V lost 4 bases and J lost 4; bases outside the gene matches: 3. In germline, CDR1 is SEHNR, CDR2 FQNEAQ (reference sequence). There are 14 residues in the CDR3. As DNA, the CDR3 is TGTGCCAGCAGCTCCTGGGACAGGGGCACTGAAGCTTTCTTT. Translation: CASSSWDRGTEAFF.

This clone was seen a few times. The V call is TRBV11-3, the J call TRBJ1-1, with D possibly matching TRBD1 (5 bases). Germline V gives CDR1 SGHNT, CDR2 YENEEA. V gave up 1 base and J gave up 4 bases, with 7 bases separating them. This CDR3 spans 13 amino acids. CDR3 sequence reads: CASSLGGATEAFF. As DNA, the CDR3 is TGTGCCAGCAGCTTAGGAGGGGCCACTGAAGCTTTCTTT.

The chain recombines TRBV28 with TRBJ2-7; TRBD2 matches at 11 bases. With 6 bases clipped from V and 5 bases from J, the junction kept 9 bases outside the gene matches. Germline V lookup: CDR1 MDHEN, CDR2 SYDVKM. This CDR3 spans 15 amino acids. CDR3 nucleotides: TGTGCCAGCAGAAGTAGCGGGAGGGCCGAAGACGAGCAGTACTTC. Translation: CASRSSGRAEDEQYF.

The chain links TRBV5-4 to TRBJ2-2; 8 nucleotides agree with TRBD2. With 4 bases clipped from V and 6 bases from J, the junction kept 8 bases outside the gene matches. This CDR3 is 15 amino acids long. The germline V gene encodes CDR1 SGHNT and CDR2 YYREEE (reference sequence). DNA for the CDR3: TGTGCCAGCAGCCCCGGGACTAGTTTTTCCGGGGAGCTGTTTTTT. Protein product: CASSPGTSFSGELFF.

The chain has TRBV28 and TRBJ1-1; D uncertain. V was pared by 6 bases and J by 0 bases, with 5 bases between. The length of the CDR3 is 12 residues. Germline loops: CDR1 MDHEN, CDR2 SYDVKM. CDR3 bases: TGTGCCAGCAGACAGTTGAACACTGAAGCTTTCTTT. This sequence encodes CASRQLNTEAFF.

V gene TRBV15 combines with J gene TRBJ2-5, with D perhaps matching TRBD2 (5 bases). Per germline, CDR1 LNHNV and CDR2 YYDKDF (reference sequence). The germline V and J ends were trimmed by 0 bases and 9 bases, with 14 bases remaining between them. CDR3 length equals 14 residues. The CDR3 here is CATSRDRASGAQYF. The CDR3 region has the DNA TGTGCCACCAGCAGAGATCGCGCGTCCGGGGCCCAGTACTTC.

The chain joins TRBV3-1 (or the pseudogene TRBV3-2) to TRBJ2-5; TRBD1 or TRBD2 may be the D gene (6 bases each). With 8 bases removed from V and 5 bases from J, the gap between germline ends came to 15 bases. The CDR3 contains 13 residues. In germline, CDR1 is LGHDT, CDR2 YNNKEL (reference sequence). The CDR3 DNA sequence: TGTGCCAGCGTTGGGGGGCGGACGGAGACCCAGTACTTC. Translating it yields CASVGGRTETQYF.

This chain connects TRBV9 to TRBJ2-2; 7 nucleotides align to TRBD1. The germline CDR1 and CDR2 sequences are SGDLS and YYNGEE. CDR3 length: 15 residues. J was trimmed by 1 base and V by 7 bases; bases with no gene match: 7. CDR3 in DNA: TGTGCCAGCTGCAACCGGGACAGGAACACCGGGGAGCTGTTTTTT. This sequence encodes CASCNRDRNTGELFF.

This chain links TRBV10-2 with TRBJ2-7, with D uncertain. Trimming took off 6 bases at V and 0 bases at J, with 15 bases between the two ends. The CDR3 is 15 residues long. The germline V gene encodes CDR1 WSHSY and CDR2 SAAADI. The CDR3 is CASRAGPTISYEQYF. In DNA, the CDR3 is TGCGCCAGCAGGGCAGGACCAACTATCTCCTACGAGCAGTACTTC.

The chain couples TRBV2 to TRBJ2-5; maybe TRBD1 (5 bases). V was cut by 7 bases and J by 0 bases, with 15 bases left in between. The germline gives CDR1 SNHLY, CDR2 FYNNEI. CDR3 size: 15 residues. DNA for the CDR3: TGTGCCAGCACCCAAACAGGCCTTTACCAAGAGACCCAGTACTTC. Residues: CASTQTGLYQETQYF.

Concerning this clone itself: The sample holds other DNA sequences that translate to the same CDR3. The chain combines TRBV27 with TRBJ2-7; D unresolved. Trimming cost V 0 bases and J 1 base, with 7 bases left between them. Germline V gives CDR1 MNHEY, CDR2 SMNVEV (reference sequence). There are 14 residues in the CDR3. The CDR3 sequence is CASSLSRGSYEQYF. Here the CDR3 DNA reads TGTGCCAGCAGTTTATCACGCGGATCCTACGAGCAGTACTTC.

The chain is built from TRBV29-1 and TRBJ1-2; D ambiguous. Trimming cost V 5 bases and J 5 bases, with 15 bases left between them. The germline V gene encodes CDR1 SQVTM and CDR2 ANQGSEA. This CDR3 has 13 residues. The CDR3 region has the DNA TGCAGCGTTCCCCCTTCTGGAGGTTATGGCTACACCTTC. It translates to CSVPPSGGYGYTF.

The chain combines TRBV19 with TRBJ2-7; D is unclear. The CDR3 totals 11 residues. V lost 5 bases to trimming and J lost 3 bases, with 5 bases between them. CDR1 and CDR2 from the germline V gene are LNHDA and SQIVND (reference sequence). The CDR3 sequence: CASSYYYEQYF. CDR3 in DNA: TGTGCCAGTAGTTATTACTACGAGCAGTACTTC.